The 14 T cell receptor beta chains below come from one sample, sequenced in a study of blood T cell repertoires in COVID-19. Libraries were prepared by immunoSEQ multiplex PCR; TCRdb keeps only in-frame clonotypes and omits some of them. The sample comprises about 430,000 clones, about 88% of which are singletons, and 1.4% rests with the top ten. Specimen: PBMCs or T cells enriched from blood (not recorded which). These receptors were taken from a woman aged 18-35 years who had been exposed to COVID-19.

As regards this clone: Different DNA sequences within this sample yield the same CDR3. The chain links TRBV5-6 to TRBJ2-2; a weak D match, TRBD1 (5 bases). Trimming removed 1 base from V and 2 bases from J, with 12 bases in between. This CDR3 is built from 16 residues. Germline CDR1 and CDR2: SGHDT and YYEEEE. CDR3 in amino acids: CASSLLGQGNTGELFF. CDR3 nucleotide sequence: TGTGCCAGCAGCTTGTTGGGGCAAGGAAACACCGGGGAGCTGTTTTTT. The full variable domain, its missing parts supplied by reference TRBV5-6 and TRBJ2-2, is DAGVTQSPTHLIKTRGQQVTLRCSPKSGHDTVSWYQQALGQGPQFIFQYYEEEERQRGNFPDRFSGHQFPNYSSELNVNALLLGDSALYLCASSLLGQGNTGELFFGEGSRLTVL.

This chain joins TRBV28 and TRBJ1-4, with TRBD1 identical over 8 bases. This CDR3 spans 15 amino acids. With 4 bases clipped from V and 8 bases from J, the junction kept 9 bases outside the gene matches. CDR1 is MDHEN, CDR2 SYDVKM, per germline. In nucleotides, the CDR3 is TGTGCCAGCAGTTCGGGGACAGGAGGATCGGAAAAACTGTTTTTT. It is translated as CASSSGTGGSEKLFF.

This clone was seen once. V is TRBV5-1 and J is TRBJ1-4; 8 bases align to TRBD1. The CDR3 covers 17 residues. The trim removed 4 bases at V and 8 bases at J, leaving 16 bases unmatched. Germline lookup yields CDR1 SGHRS and CDR2 YFSETQ. The CDR3 sequence is CASSTEGGTGGNEKLFF. In DNA, the CDR3 is TGCGCCAGCAGCACGGAGGGCGGGACAGGAGGTAACGAAAAACTGTTTTTT.

This chain connects TRBV3-1 (or the pseudogene TRBV3-2) to TRBJ2-2; TRBD2 matches at 16 bases. Trimming at V came to 0 bases and at J to 5 bases, leaving 9 bases not matched to a gene. Looked up from germline, CDR1 is LGHDT and CDR2 is YNNKEL (reference sequence). CDR3 size: 20 residues. The CDR3 DNA reads TGTGCCAGCAGCCAAGATAGAACCGGGACTAGCGGGGGGGCGACCGGGGAGCTGTTTTTT. It is translated as CASSQDRTGTSGGATGELFF.

The V call is TRBV2, the J call TRBJ1-2; 9 nucleotides match TRBD1. The CDR3 spans 17 residues. V trimming: 1 base; J trimming: 0 bases; junction bases outside the gene matches: 6. Germline V gene sequence: CDR1 SNHLY, CDR2 FYNNEI. The CDR3 coding sequence is TGTGCCAGCAGTGAAGGACAGGGGGGCCATTCTAACTATGGCTACACCTTC. It specifies CASSEGQGGHSNYGYTF.

The rearrangement joins TRBV28 to TRBJ2-5, with TRBD1 matching 8 bases. Germline V gene data show CDR1 as MDHEN and CDR2 as SYDVKM. V lost 3 bases to trimming and J lost 4 bases; unmatched junction nucleotides: 7. This CDR3 has 15 residues. The CDR3 DNA sequence: TGTGCCAGCAGTTTCCAGGGGGCGCCGGGAGAGACCCAGTACTTC. Translated: CASSFQGAPGETQYF.

This rearrangement joins TRBV6-4 to TRBJ2-2; 7 nucleotides align to TRBD1. The germline gives CDR1 MRHNA, CDR2 SNTAGT. V lost 2 bases, J lost 4 bases, and 7 bases stayed unmatched. The CDR3 totals 16 residues. The CDR3 nucleotides are TGTGCCAGCAGTGACGAGGGGGCCCCACTCACCGGGGAGCTGTTTTTT. It yields the protein CASSDEGAPLTGELFF.

V gene TRBV6-2 or TRBV6-3 combines with J gene TRBJ1-2; no firm D call. V shed 5 bases and J shed 1 base, with 14 bases lying between them. Germline loops: CDR1 MNHEY, CDR2 SVGEGT. The CDR3 runs to 15 residues. The CDR3 reads CASSVYGGINYGYTF. The CDR3 DNA sequence: TGTGCCAGCAGTGTATATGGAGGGATTAACTATGGCTACACCTTC.

Here the CDR3 reads CASSGQGLNTEAFF. DNA of the CDR3: TGTGCCAGCTCAGGACAGGGCCTGAACACTGAAGCTTTCTTT. The chain is built from TRBV18 and TRBJ1-1; 8 bases align to TRBD1. The length of the CDR3 is 14 residues. The germline gives CDR1 KGHSH, CDR2 LQKENI. Unmatched junction bases numbered 2, after V lost 5 bases and J lost 0 bases.

V gene TRBV28 combines with J gene TRBJ2-7; unclear D gene. There are 11 residues in the CDR3. Trimming shortened V by 8 bases and J by 2 bases, and 7 bases separated the two germline ends. Per germline, CDR1 MDHEN and CDR2 SYDVKM. This CDR3 reads CASGLTYEQYF. CDR3 in DNA: TGTGCCAGCGGGCTTACCTACGAGCAGTACTTC. The full variable domain, with the rest looked up from reference TRBV28 and TRBJ2-7, is DVKVTQSSRYLVKRTGEKVFLECVQDMDHENMFWYRQDPGLGLRLIYFSYDVKMKEKGDIPEGYSVSREKKERFSLILESASTNQTSMYLCASGLTYEQYFGPGTRLTVT.

This chain links TRBV14 with TRBJ2-2; 16 nucleotides match TRBD2. The germline CDR1 and CDR2 sequences are SGHDN and FVKESK. The CDR3 sequence is 19 residues long. Losses at the gene ends were 0 bases for V and 2 bases for J; bases not matched to a gene: 3. Here the CDR3 reads CASSQEGTSGGVNTGELFF. CDR3 coding DNA: TGTGCCAGCAGCCAAGAAGGGACTAGCGGGGGGGTCAACACCGGGGAGCTGTTTTTT.

The rearrangement joins TRBV13 to TRBJ2-3; 10 bases agree with TRBD2. Germline lookup yields CDR1 PRHDT and CDR2 FYEKMQ (reference sequence). The CDR3 is 17 amino acids. J gave up 0 bases and V 0 bases, and 3 bases lay outside the gene matches. For the CDR3, the DNA is TGTGCCAGCAGCTTAGGGCTAGCGGGGGCCAGCACAGATACGCAGTATTTT. The encoded protein is CASSLGLAGASTDTQYF.

The chain has TRBV13 and TRBJ2-7; D perhaps matches TRBD2 (6 bases). Per the germline V gene, CDR1 is PRHDT and CDR2 is FYEKMQ (reference sequence). Deletions cut 6 bases from V and 5 bases from J, with 17 bases between. CDR3 length equals 14 residues. This CDR3 is CASRGGGEFHEQYF. The CDR3 nucleotides read TGTGCCAGCAGGGGCGGAGGGGAATTTCACGAGCAGTACTTC. The full variable domain, its missing parts supplied by reference TRBV13 and TRBJ2-7, is AAGVIQSPRHLIKEKRETATLKCYPIPRHDTVYWYQQGPGQDPQFLISFYEKMQSDKGSIPDRFSAQQFSDYHSELNMSSLELGDSALYFCASRGGGEFHEQYFGPGTRLTVT.

This clone has just a few counts. The chain uses TRBV11-1 and TRBJ2-5; D not certain. The V end was cut by 1 base, the J end by 5 bases, with 14 bases between. Germline V gene sequence: CDR1 SGHAT, CDR2 FQDESV (reference sequence). This CDR3 region has 15 residues. The CDR3 nucleotides are TGTGCCAGCAGCTTAGGGTTCCGGGTCGGTGAGACCCAGTACTTC. Amino acids: CASSLGFRVGETQYF.